This TCR beta chain was recorded in a study of beta chain features in type 1 diabetes. This clone came up a few times. The antigen is undetermined. What was sequenced were expressed TCRB transcripts, since all of the isolated RNA had been reverse transcribed. This table comes from immunoSEQ multiplex PCR, and its TCRdb copy is limited to in-frame clones, with some not included. The sample consists of 600,000 to 650,000 clones, roughly 15% of them appearing once. Losses at the gene ends were 4 bases for V and 9 bases for J; bases not matched to a gene: 8. The CDR3 is 16 amino acids. Per the germline V gene, CDR1 is MGHRA and CDR2 is YSYEKL. The study's findings and limits: Insertion counts at VDJ junctions were lower in type 1 diabetes patients, who also showed more deletions there. Across all four CD4+ subsets, people with type 1 diabetes showed modestly shorter TCRB CDR3s.

The clonotype originates from a man aged 18 to 29 in good health. Sequenced input: naive CD4+ T cells from blood. The chain has TRBV4-1 and TRBJ2-1, with 14 bases aligning to TRBD2. In DNA form, the CDR3 reads TGCGCCAGCAGCCCACAGGGACTAGCGGGAGCTGGTGAGCAGTTCTTC. Translation: CASSPQGLAGAGEQFF.